This TCR beta chain was identified in a study of T-cell memory formation after mild COVID-19. Study findings and constraints: Researchers found some responding clones in pre-infection memory, a sign that cross-reactive memory joined.

TCRdb passed the 5' RACE reads through MiXCR, listing each CDR3 protein once. The table lists some 300,000 distinct CDR3 sequences, 20% to 25% of them singletons, with 21% in the top ten. Note on this clonotype: Its antigen is currently unknown.

The CDR3 totals 15 residues. Trimming removed 6 bases at V and 0 bases at J, with 14 bases between. This chain uses TRBV12-3 or TRBV12-4 with TRBJ1-1; no clear D. The sample taken for sequencing was PBMCs or a T cell subset sorted from them (not recorded which). This TCR came from a young man who had mild COVID-19 (a few samples of this study predate the infection). Cell type and time point are not known. The CDR3 region is CASRFIPGLNTEAFF. CDR3 nucleotide sequence: TGTGCCAGCAGGTTCATCCCGGGATTGAACACTGAAGCTTTCTTT.